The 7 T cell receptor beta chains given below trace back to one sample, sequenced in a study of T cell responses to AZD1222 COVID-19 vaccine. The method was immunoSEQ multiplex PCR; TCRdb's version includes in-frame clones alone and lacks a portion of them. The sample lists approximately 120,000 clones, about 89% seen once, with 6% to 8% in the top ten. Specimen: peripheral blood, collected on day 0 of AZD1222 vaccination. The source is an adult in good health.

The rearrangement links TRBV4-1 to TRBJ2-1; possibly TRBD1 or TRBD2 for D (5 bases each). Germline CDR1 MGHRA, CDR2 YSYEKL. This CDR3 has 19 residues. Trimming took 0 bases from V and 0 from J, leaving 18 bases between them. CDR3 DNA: TGCGCCAGCAGCCAAGATCGGCAGGGAGTAGTAAGCTCCTACAATGAGCAGTTCTTC. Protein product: CASSQDRQGVVSSYNEQFF.

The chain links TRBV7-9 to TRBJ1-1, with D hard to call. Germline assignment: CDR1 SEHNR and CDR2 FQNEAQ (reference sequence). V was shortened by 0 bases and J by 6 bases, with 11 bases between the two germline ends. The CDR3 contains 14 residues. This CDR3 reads CASSLARFNAEAFF. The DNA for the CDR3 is TGTGCCAGCAGCTTAGCCCGATTTAACGCTGAAGCTTTCTTT.

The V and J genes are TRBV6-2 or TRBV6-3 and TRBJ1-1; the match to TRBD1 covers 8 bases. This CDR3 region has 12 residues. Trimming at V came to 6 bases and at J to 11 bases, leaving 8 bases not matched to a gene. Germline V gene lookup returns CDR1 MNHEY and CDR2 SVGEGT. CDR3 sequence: CASSPGQGRAFF. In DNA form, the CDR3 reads TGTGCCAGCAGCCCCGGACAGGGCCGGGCTTTCTTT.

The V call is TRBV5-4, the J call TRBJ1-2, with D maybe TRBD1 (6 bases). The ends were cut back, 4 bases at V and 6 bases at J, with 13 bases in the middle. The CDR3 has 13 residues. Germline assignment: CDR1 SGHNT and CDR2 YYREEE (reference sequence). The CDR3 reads CASSREQGDGYTF. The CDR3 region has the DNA TGTGCCAGCAGCCGCGAACAGGGCGATGGCTACACCTTC. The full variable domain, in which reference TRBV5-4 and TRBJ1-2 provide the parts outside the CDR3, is ETGVTQSPTHLIKTRGQQVTLRCSSQSGHNTVSWYQQALGQGPQFIFQYYREEENGRGNFPPRFSGLQFPNYSSELNVNALELDDSALYLCASSREQGDGYTFGSGTRLTVV.

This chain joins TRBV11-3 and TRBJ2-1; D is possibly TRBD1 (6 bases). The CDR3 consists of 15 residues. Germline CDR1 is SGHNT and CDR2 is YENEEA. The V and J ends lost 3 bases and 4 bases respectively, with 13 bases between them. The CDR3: CASSLGQLAYNEQFF. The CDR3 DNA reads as TGTGCCAGCAGCTTGGGACAACTGGCTTACAATGAGCAGTTCTTC.

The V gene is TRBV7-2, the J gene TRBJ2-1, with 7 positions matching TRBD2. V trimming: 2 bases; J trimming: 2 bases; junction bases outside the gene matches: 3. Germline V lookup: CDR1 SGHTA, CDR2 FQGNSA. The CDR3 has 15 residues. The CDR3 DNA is TGTGCCAGCAGCTTACGGGCGGGGGCCTACAATGAGCAGTTCTTC. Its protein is CASSLRAGAYNEQFF.

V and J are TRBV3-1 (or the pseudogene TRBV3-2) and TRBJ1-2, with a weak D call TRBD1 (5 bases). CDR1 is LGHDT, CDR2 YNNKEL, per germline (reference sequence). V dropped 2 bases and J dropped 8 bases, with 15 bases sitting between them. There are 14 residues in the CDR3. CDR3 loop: CASSQLRGIGGYTF. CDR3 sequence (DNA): TGTGCCAGCAGCCAACTACGGGGGATTGGGGGCTACACCTTC.